The sequence of this T cell receptor beta chain was determined in a study of spatial heterogeneity in lung cancer. Looking at the study overall: The follow-up PBMC samples were sequenced whenever they were available. The median time to follow-up was roughly 24 months after resection. Detection of beta-chain sequences consistently exceeded that of alpha-chain sequences.

The V gene lost 6 bases and the J gene lost 7 bases, with 19 bases spanning the gap. CDR3 length equals 16 residues. Looked up from germline, CDR1 is LGHDT and CDR2 is YNNKEL (reference sequence). Time point noted: blood at routine non-recurrence follow-up after resection. Unsorted tumor, nontumor lung tissue or cryopreserved PBMC supplied the whole RNA. TCRdb passed the 5' RACE reads through MiXCR, listing each CDR3 protein once. Here the sample spans around 110,000 distinct CDR3 sequences, 10% to 15% being singletons. This TCR came from a male donor with early-stage non-small cell lung cancer. The sample here was PBMCs, taken at follow-up. The rearrangement uses TRBV3-1 and TRBJ1-6; D perhaps matches TRBD1 (6 bases). The CDR3 sequence: CASRAGFSQGNSPLHF. The CDR3 DNA is TGTGCCAGCAGGGCCGGTTTCAGCCAGGGGAATTCACCCCTCCACTTT.